The 28 T cell receptor beta chains given below trace back to one sample, sequenced in a study of early T cells in non-severe SARS-CoV-2 infection. TCRdb reprocessed the 5' RACE reads via MiXCR and lists one record per CDR3 protein. The sample lists tens of thousands of distinct CDR3 sequences, around 12% occurring once. The sequencing sample was made of whole blood. Source of these receptors: an adult who was a healthcare worker with PCR-confirmed SARS-CoV-2 infection or an uninfected control (not recorded which).

This chain connects TRBV11-1 to TRBJ1-1, with 7 bases aligning to TRBD1. CDR3 size: 13 residues. J gave up 0 bases and V 11 bases, and 6 bases lay outside the gene matches. Germline V CDR1 and CDR2: SGHAT, FQDESV (reference sequence). The CDR3 DNA reads TGTGCCTCAAGGGGGCAGATGAACACTGAAGCTTTCTTT. Residues: CASRGQMNTEAFF.

This clonotype was seen a handful of times. V is TRBV6-2 or TRBV6-3 and J is TRBJ2-1; D is unclear. V dropped 7 bases and J dropped 7 bases, with 11 bases sitting between them. The CDR3 runs 12 residues. Germline loops: CDR1 MNHEY, CDR2 SVGEGT. The chain's CDR3 is CASNLGRNEQFF. In nucleotides, the CDR3 is TGTGCCAGCAACCTAGGACGGAATGAGCAGTTCTTC.

This clonotype was counted between two and nine times. The V call is TRBV20-1, the J call TRBJ1-1; 8 bases line up with TRBD1. This CDR3 has 12 residues. The V gene's germline CDR1 is DFQATT and CDR2 SNEGSKA (reference sequence). Trimming cost V 6 bases and J 7 bases; bases outside gene matches: 7. CDR3 in amino acids: CSAPDRAGEAFF. Written as DNA, the CDR3 is TGCAGTGCCCCGGACAGGGCTGGTGAAGCTTTCTTT.

This clonotype was seen many times. The chain joins TRBV9 to TRBJ2-1, with D possibly being TRBD1 (6 bases). This CDR3 comprises 15 residues. Germline V lookup: CDR1 SGDLS, CDR2 YYNGEE. Trimming removed 2 bases from V and 2 bases from J, with 11 bases in between. The CDR3: CASSVGQITYNEQFF. CDR3 coding DNA: TGTGCCAGCAGCGTTGGACAGATAACCTACAATGAGCAGTTCTTC.

The rearrangement joins TRBV12-3 or TRBV12-4 to TRBJ2-5, with TRBD1 matching 7 bases. The CDR3 has 13 amino acids. The V and J ends lost 8 bases and 3 bases, in that order; junction bases with no gene match: 6. Written as DNA, the CDR3 is TGTGCCAGCCGATCCGGGACAGAAGAGACCCAGTACTTC. Translating gives CASRSGTEETQYF.

This clonotype was detected only a few times. The chain is built from TRBV27 and TRBJ2-3; TRBD2 matches 10 bases. The V gene end was trimmed by 7 bases and the J gene end by 6 bases; junction bases not matched to a gene: 7. Germline CDR1 is MNHEY and CDR2 is SMNVEV (reference sequence). The CDR3 is made up of 14 amino acids. The CDR3 protein is CASMSGRAFDTQYF. CDR3 bases: TGTGCCAGCATGAGCGGGAGGGCATTCGATACGCAGTATTTT.

CDR3 bases: TGTGCCAGCAAACTAGCGGGCGGGAGAAACGGGGAGCAGTTCTTC. This translates into CASKLAGGRNGEQFF. The chain links TRBV12-3 or TRBV12-4 to TRBJ2-1; TRBD2 agrees at 9 bases. Losses at the gene ends were 7 bases for V and 10 bases for J; bases not matched to a gene: 14. This CDR3 spans 15 amino acids.

The chain couples TRBV27 to TRBJ1-5; tentative D call: TRBD1 (6 bases). The CDR3 length is 13 residues. The ends were cut back, 3 bases at V and 7 bases at J, with 10 bases in the middle. Germline assignment: CDR1 MNHEY and CDR2 SMNVEV (reference sequence). CDR3 amino acids: CASSFQGWQPQHF. CDR3 DNA: TGTGCCAGCAGTTTCCAGGGGTGGCAGCCCCAGCATTTT.

This chain connects TRBV20-1 to TRBJ2-1; TRBD1 or TRBD2 may be the D gene (5 bases each). The V gene's germline CDR1 is DFQATT and CDR2 SNEGSKA (reference sequence). V lost 0 bases to trimming and J lost 9 bases, with 18 bases between them. CDR3 length: 15 amino acids. The chain's CDR3 is CSARDSGRTTGEQFF. The CDR3 coding sequence is TGCAGTGCTAGAGATTCGGGGCGGACGACTGGTGAGCAGTTCTTC.

V gene TRBV7-2 combines with J gene TRBJ2-3; D is undetermined. V lost 5 bases and J lost 0, with 15 bases in between. In germline, CDR1 is SGHTA, CDR2 FQGNSA. The CDR3 runs to 16 residues. CDR3 nucleotides: TGTGCCAGCAGCGAAAGACGCCGGGTTAGCACAGATACGCAGTATTTT. Its protein is CASSERRRVSTDTQYF.

The chain employs TRBV29-1 and TRBJ1-4; tentative D call: TRBD1 (6 bases). This CDR3 spans 12 amino acids. Trimming left V 6 bases short and J 13 bases short, with 18 bases between. Germline CDR1 reads SQVTM; CDR2 reads ANQGSEA. The CDR3: CSVLVGGQGLFF. The CDR3 bases are TGCAGCGTCTTAGTTGGGGGGCAGGGACTGTTTTTT. The full variable domain, rest sourced from reference TRBV29-1 and TRBJ1-4, is SAVISQKPSRDICQRGTSLTIQCQVDSQVTMMFWYRQQPGQSLTLIATANQGSEATYESGFVIDKFPISRPNLTFSTLTVSNMSPEDSSIYLCSVLVGGQGLFFGSGTQLSVL.

This clonotype was counted at least ten times. The chain employs TRBV7-3 and TRBJ2-7, with D possibly called TRBD1 or TRBD2 (6 bases each). From germline, CDR1 is SGHTA and CDR2 FQGTGA. This CDR3 has 14 residues. Trimming left V 3 bases short and J 6 bases short, with 15 bases between. The DNA for the CDR3 is TGTGCCAGCAGCTTCGCGAGCAGGGGAGGCGAGCAGTACTTC. Translation: CASSFASRGGEQYF. The variable domain in full, with the rest retrieved from reference TRBV7-3 and TRBJ2-7, is GAGVSQTPSNKVTEKGKYVELRCDPISGHTALYWYRQSLGQGPEFLIYFQGTGAADDSGLPNDRFFAVRPEGSVSTLKIQRTERGDSAVYLCASSFASRGGEQYFGPGTRLTVT.

The chain employs TRBV4-3 and TRBJ1-5, with D hard to call. CDR1 and CDR2 (germline): LGHNA, YSLEER. The CDR3 sequence is 14 residues long. V gave up 4 bases and J gave up 7 bases, with 14 bases separating them. CDR3 in amino acids: CASSPWRGGQPQHF. Written as DNA, the CDR3 is TGCGCCAGCAGCCCGTGGCGGGGAGGACAGCCCCAGCATTTT.

This clonotype has just a few counts. The chain joins TRBV7-6 to TRBJ2-2; possible D gene TRBD1, 5 bases. Germline lookup yields CDR1 SGHVS and CDR2 FNYEAQ. The CDR3 length is 16 residues. Trimming cost V 5 bases and J 0 bases, with 13 bases left between them. CDR3 coding DNA: TGTGCCAGCAGCCAACAGGTCCACGCGAACACCGGGGAGCTGTTTTTT. This encodes CASSQQVHANTGELFF. Using reference TRBV7-6 and TRBJ2-2 for the parts outside the CDR3, the full variable domain is GAGVSQSPRYKVTKRGQDVALRCDPISGHVSLYWYRQALGQGPEFLTYFNYEAQQDKSGLPNDRFSAERPEGSISTLTIQRTEQRDSAMYRCASSQQVHANTGELFFGEGSRLTVL.

The gene calls are TRBV5-4 and TRBJ2-7; 8 bases align to TRBD1. Per the germline V gene, CDR1 is SGHNT and CDR2 is YYREEE (reference sequence). V lost 2 bases and J lost 5; bases outside the gene matches: 6. The CDR3 covers 14 residues. CDR3 amino acids: CASSLRTGTNEQYF. The CDR3 DNA reads as TGTGCCAGCAGCTTACGGACAGGGACAAACGAGCAGTACTTC.

This clonotype was observed a few times. V usage is TRBV11-2 and J usage is TRBJ2-7; 11 nucleotides line up with TRBD2. Germline assignment: CDR1 SGHAT and CDR2 FQNNGV. Unmatched junction bases numbered 1, after V lost 3 bases and J lost 6 bases. The CDR3 has 13 amino acids. CDR3 sequence: CASSFLAGGEQYF. CDR3 sequence (DNA): TGTGCCAGCAGCTTCCTAGCGGGGGGCGAGCAGTACTTC.

Comments on this clonotype: It may be a read error: a sequence one base away is much more abundant. V usage is TRBV6-5 and J usage is TRBJ2-7; no reliable D call. Germline values: CDR1 MNHEY, CDR2 SVGAGI. The germline V and J ends were trimmed by 6 bases and 6 bases, with 24 bases remaining between them. There are 16 residues in the CDR3. CDR3 sequence: CASRRAQVLVQAEQYF. The DNA for the CDR3 is TGTGCCAGCAGACGGGCCCAGGTCTTGGTTCAAGCCGAGCAGTACTTC.

This clonotype was picked up many times. The genes are TRBV7-8 and TRBJ1-6, with D unresolved. Trimming cost V 5 bases and J 11 bases, with 13 bases left between them. The germline CDR1 and CDR2 sequences are SGHVS and FQNEAQ. The CDR3 runs 13 residues. The chain's CDR3 is CASSPITFAPLHF. The CDR3 nucleotides read TGTGCCAGCAGCCCGATAACCTTTGCACCCCTCCACTTT.

This chain connects TRBV11-2 to TRBJ1-1; D gene uncertain. Germline CDR1 reads SGHAT; CDR2 reads FQNNGV. Trimming shortened V by 5 bases and J by 1 base, and 14 bases separated the two germline ends. The CDR3 is 15 residues long. The CDR3 nucleotides are TGTGCCAGCAGCCTTCTTGGGAGGGCGAACACTGAAGCTTTCTTT. This encodes CASSLLGRANTEAFF.

Only a few counts were recorded for this clonotype. This chain joins TRBV4-2 and TRBJ1-2; 7 bases agree with TRBD1. After removal of 0 bases from V and 0 bases from J, the junction contained 7 bases not matched to a gene. Germline CDR1 LGHNA, CDR2 YNFKEQ. The CDR3 sequence is 17 residues long. The CDR3 loop is CASSQDRDSFSNYGYTF. CDR3 in DNA: TGTGCCAGCAGCCAAGACCGGGACAGCTTTTCTAACTATGGCTACACCTTC.

This chain links TRBV29-1 with TRBJ2-6; D is unclear. The V and J ends lost 3 bases and 2 bases respectively, with 5 bases between them. The CDR3 runs 13 residues. Germline V gene data show CDR1 as SQVTM and CDR2 as ANQGSEA. The CDR3 spells CSVESTGANVLTF. As DNA, the CDR3 is TGCAGCGTTGAGTCTACTGGGGCCAACGTCCTGACTTTC.

This rearrangement joins TRBV7-2 to TRBJ2-1; 7 bases line up with TRBD1. Germline CDR1 is SGHTA and CDR2 is FQGNSA. The CDR3 totals 15 residues. V lost 1 base and J lost 3; bases outside the gene matches: 3. CDR3 sequence (DNA): TGTGCCAGCAGCTTAGAGGGACAGTACTACAATGAGCAGTTCTTC. Translation: CASSLEGQYYNEQFF.

The genes are TRBV10-2 and TRBJ1-2, with TRBD1 as a possible D gene (6 bases). V was pared by 7 bases and J by 4 bases, with 13 bases between. This CDR3 contains 13 residues. CDR1 WSHSY and CDR2 SAAADI come from the germline V gene. This CDR3 is CASTYGGGYGYTF. The CDR3 DNA reads TGCGCCAGCACCTATGGAGGGGGCTATGGCTACACCTTC.

This chain joins TRBV6-1 and TRBJ1-3; D ambiguous. CDR3 length: 17 amino acids. V dropped 2 bases and J dropped 0 bases, with 14 bases sitting between them. Germline CDR1 reads MNHNS; CDR2 reads SASEGT. In nucleotides, the CDR3 is TGTGCCAGCAGTGAAAGTCCGGCAGGCCTCTCTGGAAACACCATATATTTT. Protein product: CASSESPAGLSGNTIYF.

The chain is built from TRBV7-2 and TRBJ2-7; the D gene is possibly TRBD1 (6 bases). The germline gives CDR1 SGHTA, CDR2 FQGNSA. This CDR3 has 16 residues. With 0 bases removed from V and 4 bases from J, the gap between germline ends came to 16 bases. The CDR3 protein is CASSLAGAGVIYEQYF. CDR3 nucleotide sequence: TGTGCCAGCAGCTTAGCCGGGGCAGGGGTAATTTACGAGCAGTACTTC. The entire variable domain, with the rest obtained from reference TRBV7-2 and TRBJ2-7, is as follows: GAGVSQSPSNKVTEKGKDVELRCDPISGHTALYWYRQSLGQGLEFLIYFQGNSAPDKSGLPSDRFSAERTGGSVSTLTIQRTQQEDSAVYLCASSLAGAGVIYEQYFGPGTRLTVT.

This clonotype has only a few counts. V gene TRBV20-1 combines with J gene TRBJ2-3; 8 bases fit TRBD2. The CDR3 spans 15 residues. With 1 base clipped from V and 1 base from J, the junction kept 4 bases outside the gene matches. Germline V gives CDR1 DFQATT, CDR2 SNEGSKA (reference sequence). For the CDR3, the DNA is TGCAGTGCTAGAGTCCTAGCGGGTGGCACAGATACGCAGTATTTT. Protein product: CSARVLAGGTDTQYF.

This clonotype came up many times. The CDR3 nucleotides read TGTGCCAGCAGTTACTCGAGGCCAGGGACAGGGCCAGATACGCAGTATTTT. It translates to CASSYSRPGTGPDTQYF. The chain uses TRBV6-5 and TRBJ2-3; 9 nucleotides agree with TRBD1. J was trimmed by 4 bases and V by 0 bases; bases with no gene match: 8. This CDR3 region has 17 residues. Germline-derived CDR1 and CDR2 are MNHEY and SVGAGI.

The DNA of the CDR3 is TGTGCCAGCAGTGGGGGACTAGCGTACTACGAGCAGTACTTC. Protein: CASSGGLAYYEQYF. J is TRBJ2-7 and V is TRBV2; 10 nucleotides agree with TRBD2. Germline trimming cut 4 bases from V and 3 bases from J; bases unmatched to any gene: 3. Germline V gene data show CDR1 as SNHLY and CDR2 as FYNNEI. This CDR3 comprises 14 residues.